Described below is a single T cell receptor (beta chain) sequence and its context. Extraction of RNA preceded its reverse transcription into cDNA, which served as the sequencing template. Profiling relied on immunoSEQ multiplex PCR, and the TCRdb table lists in-frame clones only, not all of them. Among 120,000 to 150,000 clones listed, roughly 50% were seen once. Germline values: CDR1 MNHEY, CDR2 SMNVEV (reference sequence). V gave up 2 bases and J gave up 8 bases, with 12 bases separating them. This CDR3 is built from 13 residues. These data belong to a study of CD8+ T cells in alopecia areata. The TCR sequence derives from a human donor with alopecia areata. Sequencing was carried out using CD4+ T cells sorted from blood. The chain carries TRBV27 and TRBJ1-2; D uncertain. CDR3 nucleotide sequence: TGTGCCAGCAGTTTACGCCAGGACTTAGGCTACACCTTC. As protein: CASSLRQDLGYTF.